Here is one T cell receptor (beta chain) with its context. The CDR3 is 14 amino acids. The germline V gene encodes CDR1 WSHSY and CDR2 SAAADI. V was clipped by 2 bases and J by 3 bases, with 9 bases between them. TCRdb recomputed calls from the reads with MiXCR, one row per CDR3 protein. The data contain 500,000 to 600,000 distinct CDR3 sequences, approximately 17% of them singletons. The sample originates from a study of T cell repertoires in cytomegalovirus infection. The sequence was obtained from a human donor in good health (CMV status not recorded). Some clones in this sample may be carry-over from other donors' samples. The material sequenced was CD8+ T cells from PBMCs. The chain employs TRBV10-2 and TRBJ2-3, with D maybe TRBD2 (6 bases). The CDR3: CASSEVGGTDTQYF. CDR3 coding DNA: TGCGCCAGCAGTGAGGTGGGGGGAACAGATACGCAGTATTTT.